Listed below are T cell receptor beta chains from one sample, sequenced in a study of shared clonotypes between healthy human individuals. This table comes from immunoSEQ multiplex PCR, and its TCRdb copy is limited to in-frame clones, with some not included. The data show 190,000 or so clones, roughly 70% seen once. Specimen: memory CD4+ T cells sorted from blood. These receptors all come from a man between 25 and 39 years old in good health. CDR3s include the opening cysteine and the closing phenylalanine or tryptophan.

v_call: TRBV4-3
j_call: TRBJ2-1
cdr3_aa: CASSQDGPSGRANEQFF

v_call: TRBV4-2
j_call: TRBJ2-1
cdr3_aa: CASSQEGESGVGLHEQFF

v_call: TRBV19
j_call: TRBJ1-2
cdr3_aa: CASSPGPYGYTF

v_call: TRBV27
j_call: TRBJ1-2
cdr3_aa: CASSLQGSGGYTF

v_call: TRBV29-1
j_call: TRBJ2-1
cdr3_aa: CSTKSGTLHNEQFF

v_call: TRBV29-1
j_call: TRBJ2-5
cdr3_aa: CSAVRGPTQGTQYF

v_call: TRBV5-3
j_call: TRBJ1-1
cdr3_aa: CASSHTRGVNTEAFF

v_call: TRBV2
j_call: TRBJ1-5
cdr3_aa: CASSGDRSPQHF

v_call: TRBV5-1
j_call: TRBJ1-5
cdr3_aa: CASSLDPGYNQPQHF

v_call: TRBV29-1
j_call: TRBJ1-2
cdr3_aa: CSEEGYTF

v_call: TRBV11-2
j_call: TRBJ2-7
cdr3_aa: CASSWDLAGSYEQYF

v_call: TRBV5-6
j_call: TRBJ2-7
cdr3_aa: CASSLTDRGYEQYF

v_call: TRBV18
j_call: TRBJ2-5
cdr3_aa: CASSPLALGQGETQYF

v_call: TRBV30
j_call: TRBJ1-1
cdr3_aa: CAWSVRTSNTEAFF

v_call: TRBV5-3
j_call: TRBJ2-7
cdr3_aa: CARSLVHEQYF

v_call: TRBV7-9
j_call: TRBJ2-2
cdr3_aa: CASSFSGRAGELFF

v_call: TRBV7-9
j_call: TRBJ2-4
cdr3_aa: CASSLPRTGDIQYF

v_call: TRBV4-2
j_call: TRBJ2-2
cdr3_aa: CASSQGIYTGELFF

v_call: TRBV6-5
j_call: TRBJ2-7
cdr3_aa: CASRSWTTTYEQYF

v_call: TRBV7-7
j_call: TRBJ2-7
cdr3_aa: CASSQIQETEQYF

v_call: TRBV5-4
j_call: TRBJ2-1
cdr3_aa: CASSLEATSGREFF

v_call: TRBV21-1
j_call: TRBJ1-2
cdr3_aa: CASSKRGGGFTNYGYTF

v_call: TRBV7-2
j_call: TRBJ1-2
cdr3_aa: CASSPGLHYGYTF

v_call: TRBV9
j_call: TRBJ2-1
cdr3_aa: CASSSTGTSGYNEQFF

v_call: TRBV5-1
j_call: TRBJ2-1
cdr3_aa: CASSHGQGYNEQFF